This TCR beta chain was found in a study of T-cell reconstitution after alpha-beta-depleted transplantation in children (dated by TCRdb to about 2016). With regard to the full study: Using TCR repertoire profiling, the study followed T-cell immune reconstitution in a quantitative way in children after TCRalphabeta/CD19-depleted allogeneic hematopoietic cell transplantation.

The library was generated by PCR. Reads for this sample came from an Illumina HiSeq 2500. TCR library preparation used molecular barcoding, with unique molecular identifiers applied to normalize quantification of the TCRbeta repertoire. Through fastp at Q25 and MiXCR, TCRdb rebuilt clones from the public reads, retaining in-frame beta chains. Duplicate CDR3 protein sequences are folded into a single record with the most common DNA and genes. In all, the sample holds roughly 490,000 distinct CDR3 sequences, and 9.5% to 12% of those were seen once. Of the sample, roughly 15% falls within the top ten clones. Worth noting for this clonotype: The target of this receptor is not known. No base quality values were provided; no much bigger clone lies one nucleotide off.

Study-level results and caveats: The high TCRbeta diversity at day 60 in some patients was ascribed to recipient T cells and intrathymic progenitors that had survived conditioning. Apparently early alphabetaT-cell count recovery about two months after transplant reportedly relied on only several hundred rapidly expanded clones derived from non-depleted graft cells. The frequencies of hyperexpanded clones fell over the following months, and after one year, T-cell counts and TCRbeta diversity were mostly attributed to newly produced T cells.

Taken with the paper, the label for treatment or condition translates to: allogeneic hematopoietic cell transplantation with graft depleted of TCRalphabeta T cells and CD19 B cells. The transplant recipients were children given TCRalphabeta/CD19-depleted allogeneic hematopoietic cell grafts. The CDR3 numbers 15 residues from cysteine through phenylalanine. Only the CDR3 DNA is retained, 45 bases long and in frame from the first base. Trimming removed 4 bases from V and 5 bases from J, leaving 17 bases between the germline ends. As encoded in the germline V gene, CDR1 is SGHVS while CDR2 is FQNEAQ. The chain employs TRBV7-8 and TRBJ2-5; the best D guess is TRBD2, with 6 bases matching. The sequence was obtained from a female patient aged 2-9 years who had a stem cell transplant for aplastic anemia, so the T cells may come from the graft donor. Here the sequenced sample was PBMCs, mostly from graft donor cells, taken 180 days after TCRalphabeta/CD19-depleted stem cell transplant. The CDR3 reads as follows: CASSSPTSRLETQYF. The DNA is TGTGCCAGCAGCTCGCCCACTAGCCGGTTGGAGACCCAGTACTTC.